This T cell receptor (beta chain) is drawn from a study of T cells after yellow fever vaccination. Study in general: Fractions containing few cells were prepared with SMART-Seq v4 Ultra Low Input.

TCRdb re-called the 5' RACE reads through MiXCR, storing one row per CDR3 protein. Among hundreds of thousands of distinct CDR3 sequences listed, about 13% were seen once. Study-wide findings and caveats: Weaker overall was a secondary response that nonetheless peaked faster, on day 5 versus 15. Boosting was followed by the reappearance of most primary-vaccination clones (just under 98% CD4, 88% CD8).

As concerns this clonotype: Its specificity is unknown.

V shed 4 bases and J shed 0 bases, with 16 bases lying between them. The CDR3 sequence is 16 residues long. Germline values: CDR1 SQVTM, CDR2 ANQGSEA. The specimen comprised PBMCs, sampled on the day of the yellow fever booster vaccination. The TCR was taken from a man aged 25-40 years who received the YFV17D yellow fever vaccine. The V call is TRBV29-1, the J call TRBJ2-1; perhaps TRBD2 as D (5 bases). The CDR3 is CSVVPAEGSSYNEQFF. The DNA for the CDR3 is TGCAGCGTTGTCCCAGCGGAAGGGAGCTCCTACAATGAGCAGTTCTTC.